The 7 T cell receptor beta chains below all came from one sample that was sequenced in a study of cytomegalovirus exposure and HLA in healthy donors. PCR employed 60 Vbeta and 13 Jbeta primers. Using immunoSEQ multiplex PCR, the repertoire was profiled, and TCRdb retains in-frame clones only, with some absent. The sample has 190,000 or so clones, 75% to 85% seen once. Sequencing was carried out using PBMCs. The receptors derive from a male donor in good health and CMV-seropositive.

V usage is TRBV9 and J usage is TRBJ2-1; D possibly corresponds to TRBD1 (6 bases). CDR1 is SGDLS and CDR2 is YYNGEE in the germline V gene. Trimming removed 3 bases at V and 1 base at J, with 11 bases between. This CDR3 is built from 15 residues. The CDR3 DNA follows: TGTGCCAGCAGCGAACTACAGGGATCCTACAATGAGCAGTTCTTC. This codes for CASSELQGSYNEQFF.

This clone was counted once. In nucleotides, the CDR3 is TGCGCCAGCAGTCAATTCCGCAGGGTCGTAGGTGAAAAACTGTTTTTT. Its protein product is CASSQFRRVVGEKLFF. The rearrangement links TRBV23-1 to TRBJ1-4, with TRBD1 as a possible D gene (5 bases). TRBV23-1 is marked as an open reading frame, function uncertain. Trimming removed 1 base at V and 7 bases at J, with 16 bases between. The CDR3 is made up of 16 amino acids.

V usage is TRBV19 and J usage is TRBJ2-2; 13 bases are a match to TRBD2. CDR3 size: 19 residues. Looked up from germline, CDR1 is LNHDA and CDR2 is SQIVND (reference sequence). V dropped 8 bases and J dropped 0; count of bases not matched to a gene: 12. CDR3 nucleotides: TGTGCCAGTCGGCCGGGACTAGCGGGGCAAATCGCGAACACCGGGGAGCTGTTTTTT. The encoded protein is CASRPGLAGQIANTGELFF.

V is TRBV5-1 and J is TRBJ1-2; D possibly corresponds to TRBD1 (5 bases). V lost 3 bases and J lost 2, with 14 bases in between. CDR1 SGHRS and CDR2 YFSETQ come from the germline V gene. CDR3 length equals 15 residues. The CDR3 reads CASSWGGTENYGYTF. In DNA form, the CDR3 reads TGCGCCAGCAGCTGGGGGGGGACCGAGAACTATGGCTACACCTTC.

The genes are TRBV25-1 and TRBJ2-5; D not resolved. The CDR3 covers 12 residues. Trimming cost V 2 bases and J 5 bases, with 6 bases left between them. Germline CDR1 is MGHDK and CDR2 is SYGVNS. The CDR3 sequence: CASSEEVETQYF. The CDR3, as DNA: TGTGCCAGCAGTGAAGAGGTTGAGACCCAGTACTTC.

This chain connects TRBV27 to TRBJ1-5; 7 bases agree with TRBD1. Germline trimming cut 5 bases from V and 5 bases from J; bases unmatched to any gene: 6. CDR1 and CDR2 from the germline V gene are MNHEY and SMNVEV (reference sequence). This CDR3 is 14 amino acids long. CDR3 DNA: TGTGCCAGCAGTCAAGGGACAGCACATCAGCCCCAGCATTTT. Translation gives CASSQGTAHQPQHF.

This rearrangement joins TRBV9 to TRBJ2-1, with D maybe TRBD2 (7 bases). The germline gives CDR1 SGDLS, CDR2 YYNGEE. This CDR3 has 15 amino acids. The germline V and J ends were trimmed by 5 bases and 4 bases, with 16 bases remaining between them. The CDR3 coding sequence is TGTGCCAGCAGTTCCCTAGGGGGGGATTACAATGAGCAGTTCTTC. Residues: CASSSLGGDYNEQFF.